Each of the 8 T cell receptor beta chains below was sequenced from the same sample in a study of human T cells and chemical hapten exposure. Described time point: patch test 3, about 24 weeks after DPC sensitization. As for treatment: therapeutic diphenylcyclopropenone sensitization with weekly scalp DPC. MiXCR, run by TCRdb on the RACE reads, gives a single entry per CDR3 protein. The data show 50,000 to 70,000 distinct CDR3 sequences, 9.5% to 15% seen once. Source: whole blood, taken in connection with sensitization to the hapten diphenylcyclopropenone (DPC). The source is a man younger than 45 with alopecia areata. Some clones in this sample may be carry-over from other donors' samples.

In its sample, this clonotype was seen many times. The chain recombines TRBV11-3 with TRBJ2-1, with no clear D. Trimming stripped 3 bases from V and 8 bases from J, with 5 bases between. The CDR3 loop spans 11 amino acids. Per the germline V gene, CDR1 is SGHNT and CDR2 is YENEEA. The CDR3 DNA sequence: TGTGCCAGCAGCTTGAAGGATGAGCAGTTCTTC. Translated, it gives CASSLKDEQFF.

The J gene is TRBJ2-7, the V gene TRBV12-3 or TRBV12-4; possible D gene TRBD2, 7 bases. Trimming left V 7 bases short and J 3 bases short, with 16 bases between. The CDR3 has 14 amino acids. As DNA, the CDR3 is TGTGCCAGCACCCAGGGAGGGGGATACTACGAGCAGTACTTC. Translation gives CASTQGGGYYEQYF.

This clonotype was seen ten or more times. CDR3 sequence: CASSYSPGAKAGANVLTF. DNA for the CDR3: TGTGCCAGCAGTTACTCTCCGGGGGCGAAAGCTGGGGCCAACGTCCTGACTTTC. This chain links TRBV6-7 with TRBJ2-6, with D perhaps TRBD1 or TRBD2 (6 bases each). TRBV6-7 is placed among ORFs of uncertain function. Trimming took off 0 bases at V and 2 bases at J, with 14 bases between the two ends. This CDR3 has 18 amino acids.

There are a few counts of this clonotype. This CDR3 is CSVEDLSGYTF. CDR3 coding DNA: TGCAGCGTTGAAGATTTATCGGGCTACACCTTC. The chain is built from TRBV29-1 and TRBJ1-2; D remains unclear. Germline-derived CDR1 and CDR2 are SQVTM and ANQGSEA. Trimming shortened V by 0 bases and J by 8 bases, and 7 bases separated the two germline ends. CDR3 size: 11 residues.

By share of the sample, this clonotype is medium-sized. V is TRBV7-9 and J is TRBJ1-1; no firm D call. CDR3 length: 11 amino acids. Germline values: CDR1 SEHNR, CDR2 FQNEAQ (reference sequence). V lost 5 bases and J lost 0, with 1 base in between. CDR3 residues: CASSLNTEAFF. As DNA, the CDR3 is TGTGCCAGCAGCCTGAACACTGAAGCTTTCTTT.

In this sample, this clonotype turned up a few times. The chain couples TRBV7-9 to TRBJ2-5; D could derive from TRBD1 or TRBD2 (5 bases each). Germline values: CDR1 SEHNR, CDR2 FQNEAQ (reference sequence). CDR3 size: 14 residues. V was shortened by 5 bases and J by 5 bases, with 15 bases between the two germline ends. The CDR3 sequence is CASSATGGRETQYF. CDR3 DNA sequence: TGTGCCAGCAGCGCGACTGGGGGTCGGGAGACCCAGTACTTC.

The chain has TRBV12-3 or TRBV12-4 and TRBJ1-5; D is unresolved. V was cut by 6 bases and J by 7 bases, with 10 bases left in between. This CDR3 region has 12 residues. In nucleotides, the CDR3 is TGTGCCAGCAGCCCTCTGGGACAGCCCCAGCATTTT. It specifies CASSPLGQPQHF.

Ten or more counts support this clonotype. The chain joins TRBV3-1 to TRBJ1-3, with D uncertain. V lost 1 base, J lost 6 bases, and 13 bases lay in between. Per the germline V gene, CDR1 is LGHDT and CDR2 is YNNKEL (reference sequence). This CDR3 contains 15 residues. For the CDR3, the DNA is TGTGCCAGCAGCCAAGCGCCGGCGTCGGAAAACACCATATATTTT. Protein product: CASSQAPASENTIYF.